The T cell receptor (beta chain) described here comes from a study of blood T cell repertoires in COVID-19. Per germline, CDR1 MRHNA and CDR2 SNTAGT. The junction had 7 bases not matched to a gene; V was cut back by 6 bases and J by 5 bases. The CDR3 extends over 15 amino acids. Methods used by the authors: Quantification of nucleated cells was approximated via reference gene primer amplification. TCRdb's table, derived via immunoSEQ multiplex PCR, lists solely in-frame clones and lacks some. D and trimming come from the DNA, and the V and J calls and clone size come from that table. The sample shows over 200,000 clones, 80% to 90% of them seen only once.

The source material was peripheral blood. The source is a man between 40 and 49 years old with acute or convalescent COVID-19. The gene calls are TRBV6-4 and TRBJ2-1; 10 nucleotides match TRBD2. The CDR3: CASRSPLAGDNEQFF. The DNA of the CDR3 is TGTGCCAGCAGATCCCCCCTAGCGGGGGACAATGAGCAGTTCTTC.